This note documents a single TCR beta chain sequence. Time point here: persistent/refractory GD, antithyroid drugs over 5 years with positive TRAb. RNA from PBMCs was the source of the TCR library. This record comes from a study of regulatory T cells in long-lasting Graves disease. Looking at the study overall: With positive TSH receptor antibodies and over 5 years of antithyroid drugs, Graves' disease was considered persistent.

Sequencing libraries for TCR beta were prepared with iRepertoire HTBI primers and Arm-PCR of CDR3 regions. TCRdb itself ran the multiplex PCR reads through MiXCR, one entry per CDR3 protein. The sample has 350,000 to 450,000 distinct CDR3 sequences, roughly 23% seen once. The specimen comprised peripheral blood mononuclear cells (PBMCs), sampled when the disease was refractory, from a patient treated with antithyroid drugs. The sequence came from a woman aged 40 to 50 with Graves disease.

The CDR3 protein is CASSRGTVNQPQHF. The CDR3 DNA is TGTGCCAGCAGCCGGGGGACCGTCAATCAGCCCCAGCATTTT. This chain connects TRBV3-1 to TRBJ1-5; D is perhaps TRBD1 (5 bases). V was clipped by 4 bases and J by 3 bases, with 10 bases between them. Germline CDR1 and CDR2: LGHDT and YNNKEL (reference sequence). The CDR3 length is 14 residues.